A selection of T cell receptor beta chains follows, all from one sample in a study. In TCRdb, the 5' RACE reads were re-called with MiXCR into one record per CDR3 protein. This table has approximately 60,000 distinct CDR3 sequences, less than 30% appearing once. Sequenced material: tumor-infiltrating Tregs sorted from the breast tumor. These receptors were collected from a female donor with breast cancer. CDR3s include the opening cysteine and the closing phenylalanine or tryptophan. The D gene is left open where the match is weak. Clone size is not always given. Where it is, it says once, few, many or a class for expanded clones.

many NA TRBJ1-3 TRBV4-3 TGCGCCAGCAGCCAAGATCCGGGAATCTCTGGAAACACCATATATTTT CASSQDPGISGNTIYF
NA NA TRBJ2-5 TRBV6-1 TGTGCCAGCAGGGGGACCGTCTATGGCGTCGAGACCCAGTACTTC CASRGTVYGVETQYF
NA NA TRBJ1-4 TRBV4-3 TGCGCCAGCAGCCAAGATACGGGGGCTGGAGTTCGTGAAAAACTGTTTTTT CASSQDTGAGVREKLFF
many TRBD2 TRBJ2-3 TRBV28 TGTGCCAGCAGTTTAGGCCTAGCGGGGCAGTATTTT CASSLGLAGQYF
NA TRBD2 TRBJ2-3 TRBV10-3 TGTGCCTCCCTAGCGGGGGAAGCAGATACGCAGTATTTT CASLAGEADTQYF
NA NA TRBJ2-5 TRBV9 TGTGCCAGCAGCCCCGAGAGGGGGCAAGAGACCCAGTACTTC CASSPERGQETQYF
many TRBD2 TRBJ2-1 TRBV25-1 TGTGCCAGCAGTGATGTCGGGACTAGCGGGAGAGTATACAATGAGCAGTTCTTC CASSDVGTSGRVYNEQFF
few NA TRBJ2-3 TRBV7-3 TGTGCCAGCAGCTCGTCCAGGGGAAATACGCAGTATTTT CASSSSRGNTQYF
many TRBD1 TRBJ1-5 TRBV7-2 TGTGCCAGCAGCCCAGGGGGCCTCAATCAGCCCCAGCATTTT CASSPGGLNQPQHF
NA NA TRBJ1-1 TRBV7-2 TGTGCCAGCAGGGTGTACAAAGGTATGATTGGTGAAGCTTACTTT CASRVYKGMIGEAYF
many NA TRBJ2-5 TRBV6-2/TRBV6-3 TGTGCCAGCACAGGCAGCCAAGAGACCCAGTACTTC CASTGSQETQYF
few TRBD1 TRBJ1-3 TRBV6-2/TRBV6-3 TGTGCCAGCAGTTACTACCTGGGACAGGGAATAGGCCGCGGAAACACCATATATTTT CASSYYLGQGIGRGNTIYF
few NA TRBJ2-1 TRBV27 TGTGCCAGCAGCAACACGGGAACAGGGAATGAGCAGTTCTTC CASSNTGTGNEQFF
many NA TRBJ2-1 TRBV15 TGTGCCACCAGCAGAGATCAAAGGGGGGAGCAGTTCTTC CATSRDQRGEQFF
NA TRBD2 TRBJ2-3 TRBV5-1 TGCGCCAGCAGCCGCGGGGGGGCCGGCACAGATACGCAGTATTTT CASSRGGAGTDTQYF
NA NA TRBJ1-6 TRBV4-1 TGCGCCAGCAGCCAAAGGGGACCACAAGTGACCCCGAATTCACCCCTCCACTTT CASSQRGPQVTPNSPLHF
few NA TRBJ2-3 TRBV20-1 TGCAGTGCTAGTCAGGACGGAAAATATACGCAGTATTTT CSASQDGKYTQYF
NA TRBD1 TRBJ1-5 TRBV5-1 TGCGCCAGCAGCGTCGGGACAGGCAATCAGCCCCAGCATTTT CASSVGTGNQPQHF
NA NA TRBJ1-1 TRBV28 TGTGCCAGCAGTTTACTCAGGGTCACTGAAGCTTTCTTT CASSLLRVTEAFF
NA NA TRBJ2-7 TRBV7-2 TGTGCCAGCAGCTTAGCGGGTTCTCCCACCTACGAGCAGTACTTC CASSLAGSPTYEQYF
NA TRBD2 TRBJ2-1 TRBV20-1 TGCAGTGCTACAGCGGGGGGACCCCCGTTCTTC CSATAGGPPFF
NA NA TRBJ1-2 TRBV10-3 TGTGCCATCAGTGACCATAACTATGGCTACACCTTC CAISDHNYGYTF
few NA TRBJ1-2 TRBV12-3/TRBV12-4 TGTGCCAGCAGTTGGACAGCCCTCTATGGCTACACCTTC CASSWTALYGYTF
NA TRBD2 TRBJ2-7 TRBV5-1 TGCGCCAGCAGCGCCGGACTAGCATCCCACGAGCAGTACTTC CASSAGLASHEQYF
NA TRBD2 TRBJ2-3 TRBV20-1 TGCAGTGCTAGAGTCCTAGCGGGATCTTCAGATACGCAGTATTTT CSARVLAGSSDTQYF
NA TRBD1 TRBJ1-6 TRBV11-2 TGTGCCAGCAGCTTAGTGCCAGGGGGTATGGGTTCACCCCTCCACTTT CASSLVPGGMGSPLHF
NA NA TRBJ2-7 TRBV7-9 TGTGCCGGCAGCTCTTCCCGGGACACCCACTACGAGCAGTACTTC CAGSSSRDTHYEQYF
few TRBD1 TRBJ1-2 TRBV30 TGTGCCTGGAGCCCCCCGACAGGGTCTAACTATGGCTACACCTTC CAWSPPTGSNYGYTF
NA NA TRBJ2-7 TRBV4-2 TGTGCCAGCAGCCCTACTGCGGGGAGCTCCTACGAGCAGTACTTC CASSPTAGSSYEQYF
few NA TRBJ2-5 TRBV3-1 TGTGCCAGCAGCCAGGACGGAGCGTGGATTGGGACCCAGTACTTC CASSQDGAWIGTQYF